Each of the 13 T cell receptor beta chains below was sequenced from the same sample in a study of monozygotic twins with inflammatory bowel disease. TCRdb re-called the 5' RACE reads; one entry per CDR3 protein, DNA not given. In total, the table holds about 150,000 distinct CDR3 sequences. Sequenced material: blood. The receptor set was obtained from a human donor with ulcerative colitis or Crohn's disease, or a healthy co-twin of an affected twin (not recorded which).

The chain couples TRBV9 to TRBJ2-1; TCRdb outputs TRBD1, but without DNA this stays unchecked. Germline-derived CDR1 and CDR2 are SGDLS and YYNGEE. The length of the CDR3 is 13 residues. This CDR3 reads CASSADRDNEQFF.

J is TRBJ1-2 and V is TRBV12-3 or TRBV12-4. The CDR3 runs 15 residues. The CDR3 is CASSLGIQENYGYTF.

This rearrangement joins TRBV7-2 to TRBJ2-5; checking the TCRdb D call of TRBD2 is not possible without DNA. Germline CDR1 and CDR2: SGHTA and FQGNSA. This CDR3 has 13 amino acids. This chain's CDR3 is CASSSGLGETQYF.

The chain is built from TRBV14 and TRBJ1-2. The CDR3 is 14 residues long. CDR1 and CDR2 (germline): SGHDN, FVKESK. CDR3 protein: CASSQAVGPYGYTF.

V is TRBV5-1 and J is TRBJ2-3; TCRdb picks TRBD2, but there is no DNA to check that call. This CDR3 spans 15 amino acids. Germline V gene sequence: CDR1 SGHRS, CDR2 YFSETQ. The CDR3 protein is CASSLGGSSRDTQYF.

The chain recombines TRBV5-1 with TRBJ2-2. The CDR3 totals 15 residues. The germline V gene encodes CDR1 SGHRS and CDR2 YFSETQ. The CDR3: CASSRLGSNTGELFF.

CDR3 protein: CASGGTVSTDTQYF. V and J are TRBV12-3 or TRBV12-4 and TRBJ2-3; TCRdb picks TRBD1, but there is no DNA to check that call. This CDR3 region has 14 residues.

The chain has TRBV5-1 and TRBJ2-7; TCRdb's D call, TRBD2, is unchecked because there is no DNA. Germline CDR1 is SGHRS and CDR2 is YFSETQ. The CDR3 extends over 14 amino acids. CDR3 in amino acids: CASSLDRERYQQYF.

The chain joins TRBV5-4 to TRBJ1-3. The CDR3 totals 15 residues. The germline CDR1 and CDR2 sequences are SGHNT and YYREEE (reference sequence). CDR3 amino acids: CASSVGQRSGNTIYF.

The rearrangement joins TRBV24-1 to TRBJ2-7; the D call of TRBD1 rests on TCRdb alone, since no DNA is present to check it. CDR3 size: 13 residues. Germline V lookup: CDR1 KGHDR, CDR2 SFDVKD. Here the CDR3 reads CATSVTGKYEQYF.

The chain recombines TRBV29-1 with TRBJ1-2. Germline values: CDR1 SQVTM, CDR2 ANQGSEA. The CDR3 totals 12 residues. The chain's CDR3 is CSVEDLNYGYTF.

V gene TRBV6-4 combines with J gene TRBJ1-2; the TCRdb D gene call, TRBD1, has no DNA to confirm it. The CDR3 loop spans 16 amino acids. CDR1 MRHNA and CDR2 SNTAGT come from the germline V gene. This CDR3 reads CASSRNSEGASYGYTF.

The V gene is TRBV20-1, the J gene TRBJ2-7. The CDR3 covers 13 residues. Germline CDR1 and CDR2: DFQATT and SNEGSKA (reference sequence). CDR3 sequence reads: CSARLTSSYEQYF.